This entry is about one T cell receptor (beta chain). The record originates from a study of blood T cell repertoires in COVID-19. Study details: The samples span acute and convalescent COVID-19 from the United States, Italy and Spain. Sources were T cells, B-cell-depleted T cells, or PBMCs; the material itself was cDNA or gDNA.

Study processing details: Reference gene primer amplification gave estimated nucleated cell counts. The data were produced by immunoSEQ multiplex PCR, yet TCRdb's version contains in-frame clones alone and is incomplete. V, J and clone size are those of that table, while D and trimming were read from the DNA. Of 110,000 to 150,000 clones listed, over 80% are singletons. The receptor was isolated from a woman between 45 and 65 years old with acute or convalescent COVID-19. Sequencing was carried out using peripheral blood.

CDR3 bases: TGTGCCAGCAAAGCAGGGGGCTCTGGAAACACCATATATTTT. Translating gives CASKAGGSGNTIYF. J is TRBJ1-3 and V is TRBV28; 7 nucleotides agree with TRBD1. The germline gives CDR1 MDHEN, CDR2 SYDVKM. This CDR3 has 14 residues. J gave up 0 bases and V 7 bases, and 3 bases lay outside the gene matches.